This T cell receptor beta chain derives from a study of cytomegalovirus exposure and HLA in healthy donors. Study-wide points: A link between a missense DCLRE1C variant and TCR beta V- and J-gene trimming emerged from a later analysis. Analysis was performed later, and it showed HLA-associated TCR beta chains to be more clonally expanded than equally common others. The presence/absence work took it that sequencing depth was about the same across donors. As a later analysis revealed, the rate of TCR association differed by HLA locus, with DRB1 most and HLA-C fewest.

Comment on this clone: Its antigen is not known.

Germline V gene lookup returns CDR1 SGHTA and CDR2 FQGNSA. V gave up 5 bases and J gave up 5 bases, with 18 bases separating them. This CDR3 contains 15 residues. Amplification used 60 Vbeta primers and 13 Jbeta primers. Some clones are missing from TCRdb's copy, which holds only in-frame ones; the method was immunoSEQ multiplex PCR. The data show 55,000 to 75,000 clones, just under 75% seen once. The sequence was collected from a man aged 25 to 45 in good health and CMV-seropositive. The rearrangement uses TRBV7-2 and TRBJ1-1; no reliable D call. The sample taken for sequencing was PBMCs. CDR3 protein: CASSRNRASGTEAFF. As DNA, the CDR3 is TGTGCCAGCAGCCGCAACCGGGCATCGGGGACTGAAGCTTTCTTT.